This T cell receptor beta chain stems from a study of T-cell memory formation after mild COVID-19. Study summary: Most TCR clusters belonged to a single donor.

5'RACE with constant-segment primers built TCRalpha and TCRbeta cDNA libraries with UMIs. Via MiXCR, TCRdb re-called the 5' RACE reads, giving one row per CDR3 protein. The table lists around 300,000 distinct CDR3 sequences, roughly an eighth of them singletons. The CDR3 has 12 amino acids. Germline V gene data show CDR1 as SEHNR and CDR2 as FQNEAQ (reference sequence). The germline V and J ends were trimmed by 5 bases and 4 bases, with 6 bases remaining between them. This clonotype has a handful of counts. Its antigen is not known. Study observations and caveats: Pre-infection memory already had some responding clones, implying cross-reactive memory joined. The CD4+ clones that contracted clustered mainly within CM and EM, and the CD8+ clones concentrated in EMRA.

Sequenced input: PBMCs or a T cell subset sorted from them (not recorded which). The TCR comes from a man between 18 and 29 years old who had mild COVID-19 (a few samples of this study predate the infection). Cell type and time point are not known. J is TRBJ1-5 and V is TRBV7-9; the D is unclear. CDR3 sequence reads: CASSILNQPQHF. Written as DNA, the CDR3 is TGTGCCAGCAGCATCCTTAATCAGCCCCAGCATTTT.